The TCR beta chain under discussion was sequenced for a study of cytomegalovirus exposure and HLA in healthy donors. Study findings and constraints: Accurate predictions that matched the HLA-A and HLA-B alleles of most subjects were reportedly made from TCR beta sequences. A later analysis appeared to link common viral pathogens to several of the most significant clusters.

With regard to this clone: Its target is not known.

Trimming shortened V by 8 bases and J by 0 bases, and 11 bases separated the two germline ends. From germline, CDR1 is SQVTM and CDR2 ANQGSEA. This CDR3 has 13 amino acids. The PCR ran on 60 Vbeta and 13 Jbeta primers. The protocol was immunoSEQ multiplex PCR, while the TCRdb copy is restricted to in-frame clones and leaves out a portion. The clone table shows more than 200,000 clones, with the ten largest holding around 0.95%. Sequenced material: PBMCs. This receptor was taken from a woman in her thirties in good health and CMV-seropositive. This rearrangement joins TRBV29-1 to TRBJ2-1; a possible D gene is TRBD2 (6 bases). CDR3 residues: CSLAGSSYNEQFF. CDR3 bases: TGCAGCCTGGCGGGGAGCTCCTACAATGAGCAGTTCTTC.